The T cell receptor beta chain under discussion was sequenced for a study of blood T cells in healthy people across ages. Study context: Template switching recovered approximately one barcoded beta molecule for every two T cells. Study conclusions and caveats: CMV status of donors was not determined, possibly confounding expanded clonotype changes. PBMCs went unsorted, and a conclusive naive versus antigen-experienced comparison was therefore prevented.

As to this clonotype: The target antigen is unknown.

It was with a sample-barcoded 5' primer and a J-beta primer mix that a second PCR of roughly 7 to 12 cycles was run. TCRdb fed the 5' RACE reads into MiXCR, producing one record per CDR3 protein. The sample carries 630,000 or so distinct CDR3 sequences, around 32% recorded once. The amount of total RNA extracted per sample was at least 5.5 micrograms. Per the germline V gene, CDR1 is MNHNY and CDR2 is SVGAGI (reference sequence). V lost 7 bases to trimming and J lost 4 bases, with 11 bases between them. The CDR3 sequence is 13 residues long. This receptor was obtained from a woman over 75 in good health. The J gene is TRBJ1-5, the V gene TRBV6-6; D is uncertain. The source material was blood. The CDR3 coding sequence is TGTGCCAGCAAACAGATTATGAATCAGCCCCAGCATTTT. Translated, it gives CASKQIMNQPQHF.